This TCR beta chain was documented in a study of OX40 agonist ivuxolimab in advanced cancers. Assay used: immunoSEQ multiplex PCR; TCRdb lists only in-frame clones, some missing. The sample consists of about 60,000 clones, about 88% of them appearing once. Sampled blood was obtained at baseline, cycle 4 day 1, and cycle 7 day 1. The V gene's germline CDR1 is MGHDK and CDR2 SYGVNS. V lost 8 bases and J lost 9; bases outside the gene matches: 11. The CDR3 is 14 residues long. The chain links TRBV25-1 to TRBJ2-1; 9 bases are a match to TRBD2. This receptor was identified in an adult with an advanced solid tumor such as melanoma, head and neck, liver or kidney cancer. The specimen was CD4+ or CD8+ T cells sorted from blood, collected in a trial of the OX40 agonist ivuxolimab. CDR3: CASRGTSTPFEQFF. The CDR3 DNA is TGTGCCAGCCGCGGGACTAGCACCCCGTTTGAGCAGTTCTTC.